Listed here are 11 T cell receptor beta chains from one sample, sequenced in a study of siplizumab effects on memory and regulatory T cells. Repertoires were generated with immunoSEQ multiplex PCR, while TCRdb's copy carries only in-frame clones and drops some. There are some 110,000 clones in the sample; roughly 94% occur only once, and roughly 1.5% lies in the top ten. Sequences were obtained from non-Treg CD4+ T cells sorted from blood. Receptor source: a human donor in good health.

The chain links TRBV28 to TRBJ1-1; TRBD1 might be the D (6 bases). From germline, CDR1 is MDHEN and CDR2 SYDVKM. The germline V and J ends were trimmed by 3 bases and 5 bases, with 13 bases remaining between them. This CDR3 is 14 amino acids long. The CDR3 region has the DNA TGTGCCAGCAGTTTGGGGGGGCGCGGGACTGAAGCTTTCTTT. Its protein is CASSLGGRGTEAFF.

This clone was detected a few times. This chain joins TRBV12-5 and TRBJ1-4, with D unclear. V shed 5 bases and J shed 4 bases, with 14 bases lying between them. CDR3 length: 15 amino acids. Germline-derived CDR1 and CDR2 are LGHNT and FRNRAP. The CDR3 spells CASGPPSPGNEKLFF. The CDR3 region has the DNA TGTGCTAGTGGTCCCCCCTCCCCTGGTAATGAAAAACTGTTTTTT.

CDR3 coding DNA: TGTGCCAGCAGTTTAACAGGGGAATCACCCCTCCACTTT. Protein product: CASSLTGESPLHF. The gene calls are TRBV7-9 and TRBJ1-6, with 7 bases lining up with TRBD1. Per the germline V gene, CDR1 is SEHNR and CDR2 is FQNEAQ (reference sequence). Unmatched junction bases numbered 6, after V lost 6 bases and J lost 10 bases. CDR3 size: 13 residues.

V usage is TRBV19 and J usage is TRBJ2-1; a possible D gene is TRBD2 (6 bases). Trimming pared 3 bases from V and 2 bases from J, leaving 14 bases between. CDR1 and CDR2 from the germline V gene are LNHDA and SQIVND (reference sequence). This CDR3 has 16 residues. The DNA for the CDR3 is TGTGCCAGTAGTATTTATGGTACTAGCCCCTACAATGAGCAGTTCTTC. The encoded protein is CASSIYGTSPYNEQFF.

This sequence joins TRBV6-5 and TRBJ2-2; D gene unclear. CDR1 is MNHEY, CDR2 SVGAGI, per germline. This CDR3 comprises 13 residues. V lost 5 bases and J 1 base, leaving 5 bases between the germline ends. The CDR3 region is CASSGENTGELFF. The CDR3 nucleotides are TGTGCCAGCAGTGGGGAGAACACCGGGGAGCTGTTTTTT.

This chain connects TRBV25-1 to TRBJ1-3, with a weak D call TRBD1 (5 bases). Germline CDR1 is MGHDK and CDR2 is SYGVNS. The V end was cut by 1 base, the J end by 2 bases, with 12 bases between. The CDR3 contains 16 residues. The CDR3 coding sequence is TGTGCCAGCAGTGAATTTGGCAGGGAGCCTGGAAACACCATATATTTT. This encodes CASSEFGREPGNTIYF.

This clone was detected only a few times. This sample includes further DNA sequences coding for the same CDR3. The gene calls are TRBV18 and TRBJ2-7, with TRBD1 matching 8 bases. With V trimmed by 2 bases and J by 1 base, 1 base remained unmatched. Germline V gene data show CDR1 as KGHSH and CDR2 as LQKENI. This CDR3 has 14 amino acids. CDR3 bases: TGTGCCAGCTCACCAACAGGGGGTTCCTACGAGCAGTACTTC. This encodes CASSPTGGSYEQYF. Variable domain in full (rest from reference TRBV18 and TRBJ2-7): NAGVMQNPRHLVRRRGQEARLRCSPMKGHSHVYWYRQLPEEGLKFMVYLQKENIIDESGMPKERFSAEFPKEGPSILRIQQVVRGDSAAYFCASSPTGGSYEQYFGPGTRLTVT.

The chain links TRBV18 to TRBJ2-5, with D unclear. The CDR3 runs to 14 residues. The germline V and J ends were trimmed by 3 bases and 5 bases, with 13 bases remaining between them. CDR1 is KGHSH and CDR2 is LQKENI in the germline V gene. CDR3 region: CASSPNRVDETQYF. CDR3 DNA sequence: TGTGCCAGCTCACCCAATCGGGTAGATGAGACCCAGTACTTC.

This clone showed up just once. This rearrangement joins TRBV9 to TRBJ1-5; D not certain. Trimming took 1 base from V and 0 from J, leaving 8 bases between them. CDR3 length equals 15 residues. Germline V gives CDR1 SGDLS, CDR2 YYNGEE. The CDR3 sequence: CASSVSGNSNQPQHF. The CDR3 nucleotides read TGTGCCAGCAGCGTAAGCGGGAATAGCAATCAGCCCCAGCATTTT. Based on the CDR3 plus reference TRBV9 and TRBJ1-5, the full variable domain is DSGVTQTPKHLITATGQRVTLRCSPRSGDLSVYWYQQSLDQGLQFLIQYYNGEERAKGNILERFSAQQFPDLHSELNLSSLELGDSALYFCASSVSGNSNQPQHFGDGTRLSIL.

This chain links TRBV21-1 with TRBJ2-1; the table's TRBD1 call for D was not verified on the DNA. TRBV21-1 is assigned pseudogene status. This CDR3 has 17 residues. The CDR3: CASSRRLTGGIYNEQFF. DNA of the CDR3: TGTGCCAGCAGCAGACGCCTGACAGGGGGAATCTACAATGAGCAGTTCTTC.

This rearrangement joins TRBV6-1 to TRBJ1-2, with 7 bases matching TRBD1. Germline CDR1 MNHNS, CDR2 SASEGT. The V gene end was trimmed by 7 bases and the J gene end by 4 bases; junction bases not matched to a gene: 6. The CDR3 loop spans 13 amino acids. The CDR3 DNA reads TGTGCCAGCATATGGGCAGGGGGCTATGGCTACACCTTC. Amino acid sequence: CASIWAGGYGYTF.